This TCR beta chain was retrieved from a study of T cells in Graves' hyperthyroidism and ophthalmopathy. Findings and caveats of the study: Ophthalmopathy cases were set apart from stable hyperthyroidism by a 13 V-J model.

This clonotype was recorded a few times. As yet, its antigen is unknown. Germline CDR1 is SGHTA and CDR2 is FQGNSA. CDR3 size: 16 residues. The J segment lost 6 bases and the V segment lost 1 base, leaving 8 bases of the junction unmatched. Amplification yielded TCR beta CDR3 regions, with RNA transcripts as the source. The TCR CDR3 was amplified in a first-round RT-PCR using the HTBI primer set. TCRdb reanalysed the multiplex PCR reads using MiXCR and keeps one entry per CDR3 protein. Here the sample spans some 770,000 distinct CDR3 sequences, 15% to 20% being singletons. Across 18 months, stable Graves' hyperthyroidism was marked by no progression to ophthalmopathy. Aged 18 to 65, the patients had hyperthyroidism that was newly diagnosed and had lasted under 2 months. The PBMCs were taken from approximately 9 ml of fresh peripheral blood.

The sequencing input was blood. The TCR sequence derives from a man between 18 and 35 years old with Graves' hyperthyroidism. The gene calls are TRBV7-2 and TRBJ2-7; TRBD2 aligns across 11 bases. In DNA form, the CDR3 reads TGTGCCAGCAGCTTAGACCCACTAGCGGGAGTGTTCGAGCAGTACTTC. Encoded protein: CASSLDPLAGVFEQYF. The full variable domain, completed using reference TRBV7-2 and TRBJ2-7, is GAGVSQSPSNKVTEKGKDVELRCDPISGHTALYWYRQSLGQGLEFLIYFQGNSAPDKSGLPSDRFSAERTGGSVSTLTIQRTQQEDSAVYLCASSLDPLAGVFEQYFGPGTRLTVT.